This TCR beta chain was recovered during a study of T cell changes during pregnancy in multiple sclerosis. TCRdb's table, derived via immunoSEQ multiplex PCR, lists solely in-frame clones and lacks some. The sample lists over 35,000 clones; 80% to 90% were seen once. V lost 0 bases and J lost 5, with 7 bases in between. The CDR3 spans 13 residues. The germline CDR1 and CDR2 sequences are KGHSH and LQKENI. The chain uses TRBV18 and TRBJ1-1; the D gene is possibly TRBD1 (5 bases). The receptor's source is a female donor with multiple sclerosis, enrolled in a pregnancy study. Source: CD4+ T cells from peripheral blood mononuclear cells, taken in the first trimester of pregnancy. The CDR3: CASSPPGGTEAFF. CDR3 DNA sequence: TGTGCCAGCTCACCACCGGGGGGGACTGAAGCTTTCTTT. Full variable domain (remainder filled in from reference TRBV18 and TRBJ1-1): NAGVMQNPRHLVRRRGQEARLRCSPMKGHSHVYWYRQLPEEGLKFMVYLQKENIIDESGMPKERFSAEFPKEGPSILRIQQVVRGDSAAYFCASSPPGGTEAFFGQGTRLTVV.